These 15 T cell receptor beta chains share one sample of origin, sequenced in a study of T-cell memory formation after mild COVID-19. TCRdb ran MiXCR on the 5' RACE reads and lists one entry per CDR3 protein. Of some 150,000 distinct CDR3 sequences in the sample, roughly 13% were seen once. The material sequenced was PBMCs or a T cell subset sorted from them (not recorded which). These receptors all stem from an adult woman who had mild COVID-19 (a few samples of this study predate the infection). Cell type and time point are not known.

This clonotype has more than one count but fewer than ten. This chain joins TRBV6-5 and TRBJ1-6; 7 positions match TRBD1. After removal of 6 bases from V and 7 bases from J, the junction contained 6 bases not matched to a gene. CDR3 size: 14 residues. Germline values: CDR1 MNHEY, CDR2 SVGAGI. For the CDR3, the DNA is TGTGCCAGCAGCCTCACAGGGGAAAATTCACCCCTCCACTTT. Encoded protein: CASSLTGENSPLHF.

Written as DNA, the CDR3 is TGTGCCAGCAAGGGGGGTGAGACGGCAAACTATGGCTACACCTTC. It specifies CASKGGETANYGYTF. The V and J genes are TRBV11-2 and TRBJ1-2; tentative D call: TRBD1 (6 bases). Trimming pared 7 bases from V and 2 bases from J, leaving 17 bases between. Germline V CDR1 and CDR2: SGHAT, FQNNGV. The CDR3 has 15 amino acids.

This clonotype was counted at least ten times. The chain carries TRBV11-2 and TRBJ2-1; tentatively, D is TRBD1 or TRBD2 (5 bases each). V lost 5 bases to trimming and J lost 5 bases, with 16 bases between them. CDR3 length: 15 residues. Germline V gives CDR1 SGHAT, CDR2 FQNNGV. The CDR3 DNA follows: TGTGCCAGCAGCCCTGGGACCCTCGGACACAATGAGCAGTTCTTC. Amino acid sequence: CASSPGTLGHNEQFF.

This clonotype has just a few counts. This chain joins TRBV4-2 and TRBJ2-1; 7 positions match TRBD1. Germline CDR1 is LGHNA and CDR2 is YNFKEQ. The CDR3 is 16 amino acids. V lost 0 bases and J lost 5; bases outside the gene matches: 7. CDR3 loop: CASSQDGQGVDNEQFF. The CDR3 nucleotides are TGTGCCAGCAGCCAAGACGGCCAGGGGGTGGACAATGAGCAGTTCTTC.

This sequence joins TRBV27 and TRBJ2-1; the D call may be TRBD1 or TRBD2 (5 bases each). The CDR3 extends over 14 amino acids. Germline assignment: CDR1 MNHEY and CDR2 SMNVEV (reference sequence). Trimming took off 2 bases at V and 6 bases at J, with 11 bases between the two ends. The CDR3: CASSLQGRGNEQFF. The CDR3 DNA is TGTGCCAGCAGTTTACAGGGACGAGGCAATGAGCAGTTCTTC.

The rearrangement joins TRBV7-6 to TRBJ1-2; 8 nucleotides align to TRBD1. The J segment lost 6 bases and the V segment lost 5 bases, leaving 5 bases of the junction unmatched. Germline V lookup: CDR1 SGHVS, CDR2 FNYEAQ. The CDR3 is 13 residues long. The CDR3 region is CASSGSGGHGYTF. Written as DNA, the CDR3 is TGTGCCAGCAGCGGTTCAGGGGGCCATGGCTACACCTTC.

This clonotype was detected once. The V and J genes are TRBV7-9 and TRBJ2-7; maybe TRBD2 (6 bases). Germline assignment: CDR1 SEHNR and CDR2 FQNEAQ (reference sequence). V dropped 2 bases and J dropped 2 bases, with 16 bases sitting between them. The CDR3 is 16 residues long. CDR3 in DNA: TGTGCCAGCAGCTTAACCGCGGGACGCATAGCCTACGAGCAGTACTTC. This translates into CASSLTAGRIAYEQYF.

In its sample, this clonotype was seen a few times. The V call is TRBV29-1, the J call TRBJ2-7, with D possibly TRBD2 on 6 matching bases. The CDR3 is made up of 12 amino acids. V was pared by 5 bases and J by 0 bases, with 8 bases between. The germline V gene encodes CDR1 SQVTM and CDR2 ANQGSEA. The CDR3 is CSVSGSSYEQYF. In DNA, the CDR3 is TGCAGCGTTTCCGGGAGCTCCTACGAGCAGTACTTC.

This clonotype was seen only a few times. In DNA, the CDR3 is TGTGCCAGCAGCTCCCGCAGGGGATACCCCTACAATGAGCAGTTCTTC. It translates to CASSSRRGYPYNEQFF. The chain joins TRBV21-1 to TRBJ2-1; the table's TRBD1 call for D was not verified on the DNA. TRBV21-1 has pseudogene status. The CDR3 extends over 16 amino acids.

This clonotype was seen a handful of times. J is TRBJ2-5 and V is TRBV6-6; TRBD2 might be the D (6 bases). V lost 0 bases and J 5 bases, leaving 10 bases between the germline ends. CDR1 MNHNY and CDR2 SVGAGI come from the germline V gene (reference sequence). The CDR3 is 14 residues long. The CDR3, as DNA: TGTGCCAGCAGTTACTCGACTGGGGGGGAGACCCAGTACTTC. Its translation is CASSYSTGGETQYF.

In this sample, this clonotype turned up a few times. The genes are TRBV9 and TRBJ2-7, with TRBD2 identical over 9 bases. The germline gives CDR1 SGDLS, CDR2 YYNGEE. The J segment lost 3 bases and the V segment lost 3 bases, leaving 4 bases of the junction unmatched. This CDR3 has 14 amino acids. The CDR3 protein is CASSASGTYYEQYF. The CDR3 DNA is TGTGCCAGCAGCGCTAGCGGGACCTACTACGAGCAGTACTTC.

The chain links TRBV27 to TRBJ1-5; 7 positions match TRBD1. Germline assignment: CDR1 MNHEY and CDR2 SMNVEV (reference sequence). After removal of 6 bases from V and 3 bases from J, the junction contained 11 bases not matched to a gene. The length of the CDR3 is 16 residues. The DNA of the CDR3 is TGTGCCAGCAGCCCCACGACAGGGTTTCACAATCAGCCCCAGCATTTT. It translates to CASSPTTGFHNQPQHF.

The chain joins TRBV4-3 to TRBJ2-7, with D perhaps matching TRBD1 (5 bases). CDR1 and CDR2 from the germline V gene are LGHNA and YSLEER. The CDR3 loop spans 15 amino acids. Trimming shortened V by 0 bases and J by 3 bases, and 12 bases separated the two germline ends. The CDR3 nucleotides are TGCGCCAGCAGCCAAGAAGGGCAGGGCAACTACGAGCAGTACTTC. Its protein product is CASSQEGQGNYEQYF.

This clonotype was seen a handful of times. CDR3 loop: CASSLVVRGGDEQFF. In DNA form, the CDR3 reads TGTGCCAGCAGCTTGGTTGTTCGGGGGGGCGATGAGCAGTTCTTC. V gene TRBV5-8 combines with J gene TRBJ2-1, with 8 nucleotides matching TRBD2. The CDR3 runs 15 residues. The trim removed 0 bases at V and 8 bases at J, leaving 7 bases unmatched. Germline V CDR1 and CDR2: SGHTS, YDEGEE.

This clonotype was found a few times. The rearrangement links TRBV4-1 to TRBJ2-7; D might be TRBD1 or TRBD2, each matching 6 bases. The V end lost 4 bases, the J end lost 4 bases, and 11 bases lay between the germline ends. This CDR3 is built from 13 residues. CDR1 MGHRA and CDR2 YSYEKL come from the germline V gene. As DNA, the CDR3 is TGCGCCAGCAGCCGAGGGGGGCCTTACGAGCAGTACTTC. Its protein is CASSRGGPYEQYF.